This TCR beta chain was recovered during a study of blood T cell repertoires in COVID-19. Across the whole study: The cDNA or gDNA used as material had been derived from T cells, B-cell-depleted T cells, or PBMCs.

This clone was seen once. The CDR3 totals 17 residues. The J segment lost 7 bases and the V segment lost 1 base, leaving 10 bases of the junction unmatched. The germline gives CDR1 LGHDT, CDR2 YNNKEL (reference sequence). Original data processing: Amplification of reference gene primers was used by the study to estimate nucleated cell counts. TCRdb's table, derived via immunoSEQ multiplex PCR, lists solely in-frame clones and lacks some. D and trimming come from the DNA, and the V and J calls and clone size come from that table. Among more than 95,000 clones, about 81% were seen once, and the ten largest hold under 4.5%.

This TCR came from a woman aged 50 to 60 with acute or convalescent COVID-19. The chain uses TRBV3-1 (or the pseudogene TRBV3-2) and TRBJ1-6, with 7 nucleotides matching TRBD1. Sequencing was carried out using peripheral blood. DNA of the CDR3: TGTGCCAGCAGCCAAGTAGTGTACAGGGGAAAAAATTCACCCCTCCACTTT. This sequence encodes CASSQVVYRGKNSPLHF.